These 12 T cell receptor beta chains share one sample of origin, sequenced in a study of T cell responses to AZD1222 COVID-19 vaccine. Profiled with immunoSEQ multiplex PCR; TCRdb holds only in-frame clones, not every one. The sample holds 15,000 or so clones, approximately 84% seen once. The source material was peripheral blood, sampled 28 days after the second AZD1222 dose. These TCRs come from an adult who received the AZD1222 COVID-19 vaccine.

The J gene is TRBJ2-5, the V gene TRBV2; D not certain. Germline lookup yields CDR1 SNHLY and CDR2 FYNNEI. V gave up 6 bases and J gave up 5 bases, with 13 bases separating them. The CDR3 runs 13 residues. As DNA, the CDR3 is TGTGCCAGCAGCCCCGGGCCAAAGGAGACCCAGTACTTC. Amino acids: CASSPGPKETQYF. The complete variable domain, with remaining parts taken from reference TRBV2 and TRBJ2-5, reads EPEVTQTPSHQVTQMGQEVILRCVPISNHLYFYWYRQILGQKVEFLVSFYNNEISEKSEIFDDQFSVERPDGSNFTLKIRSTKLEDSAMYFCASSPGPKETQYFGPGTRLLVL.

This clone showed up just a few times. The CDR3 coding sequence is TGTGCCAGCAGCTCCGGACAGGGTGGCAATCAGCCCCAGCATTTT. Translation gives CASSSGQGGNQPQHF. The chain has TRBV6-5 and TRBJ1-5; TRBD1 matches 8 bases. V gave up 6 bases and J gave up 2 bases; unmatched junction bases: 6. Germline V CDR1 and CDR2: MNHEY, SVGAGI. The CDR3 extends over 15 amino acids.

The chain joins TRBV9 to TRBJ1-5, with 9 bases matching TRBD1. The germline CDR1 and CDR2 sequences are SGDLS and YYNGEE. This CDR3 is 17 amino acids long. Trimming took 4 bases from V and 0 from J; bases not matched to a gene: 8. As DNA, the CDR3 is TGTGCCAGCAGCCCGGGACAGGGACATTATAGCAATCAGCCCCAGCATTTT. This encodes CASSPGQGHYSNQPQHF.

The chain joins TRBV21-1 to TRBJ2-7; TRBD1, as called in the table, went unchecked against the DNA. TRBV21-1 is labeled a pseudogene. The CDR3 length is 14 residues. DNA of the CDR3: TGTGCCAGCGACTCCGGACAGCCCGACTACGAGCAGTACTTC. Translated: CASDSGQPDYEQYF.

The J gene is TRBJ2-1, the V gene TRBV28, with D unclear. Looked up from germline, CDR1 is MDHEN and CDR2 is SYDVKM. V was cut by 5 bases and J by 0 bases, with 11 bases left in between. The CDR3 has 15 amino acids. In DNA form, the CDR3 reads TGTGCCAGCAGTCAGTTATCATACTCCTACAATGAGCAGTTCTTC. Amino acids: CASSQLSYSYNEQFF.

This chain connects TRBV5-4 to TRBJ2-2; D perhaps matches TRBD1 (5 bases). Trimming pared 3 bases from V and 6 bases from J, leaving 9 bases between. Germline CDR1 is SGHNT and CDR2 is YYREEE (reference sequence). The CDR3 is 13 amino acids. Written as DNA, the CDR3 is TGTGCCAGCAGCTGGCAGGGTCCCGGGGAGCTGTTTTTT. Translated: CASSWQGPGELFF.

This clone occurred once. The chain has TRBV3-1 (or the pseudogene TRBV3-2) and TRBJ2-1; D possibly corresponds to TRBD2 (5 bases). The CDR3 is 15 residues long. Trimming left V 0 bases short and J 7 bases short, with 13 bases between. The germline gives CDR1 LGHDT, CDR2 YNNKEL (reference sequence). CDR3 amino acids: CASSQELGNWNEQFF. The CDR3 region has the DNA TGTGCCAGCAGCCAAGAACTAGGTAACTGGAATGAGCAGTTCTTC.

This rearrangement joins TRBV7-2 to TRBJ2-3; tentative D call: TRBD1 (6 bases). Germline V gives CDR1 SGHTA, CDR2 FQGNSA. The CDR3 has 13 residues. V was clipped by 1 base and J by 11 bases, with 13 bases between them. CDR3 protein: CASSLGTEVLQYF. The DNA of the CDR3 is TGTGCCAGCAGCTTAGGGACAGAGGTGTTGCAGTATTTT.

The CDR3 protein is CAISDSRGGNTIYF. The CDR3 DNA is TGTGCCATCAGTGACAGTCGTGGCGGAAACACCATATATTTT. The rearrangement joins TRBV10-3 to TRBJ1-3, with D hard to call. The germline CDR1 and CDR2 sequences are ENHRY and SYGVKD. Trimming left V 3 bases short and J 4 bases short, with 10 bases between. The CDR3 is made up of 14 amino acids.

V usage is TRBV2 and J usage is TRBJ2-3; TRBD2 agrees at 10 bases. Unmatched junction bases numbered 7, after V lost 3 bases and J lost 7 bases. This CDR3 region has 15 residues. Germline CDR1 is SNHLY and CDR2 is FYNNEI. The DNA of the CDR3 is TGTGCCAGCAGTGAGAGAGGGACTAGCGTTAATACGCAGTATTTT. This sequence encodes CASSERGTSVNTQYF.

V usage is TRBV10-3 and J usage is TRBJ1-2, with 8 bases lining up with TRBD1. The CDR3 runs to 14 residues. Germline V lookup: CDR1 ENHRY, CDR2 SYGVKD. The trim removed 11 bases at V and 4 bases at J, leaving 12 bases unmatched. This CDR3 is CASGGNRGGYGYTF. The CDR3 DNA follows: TGTGCCTCCGGTGGGAACAGGGGGGGCTATGGCTACACCTTC.

The CDR3, as DNA: TGTGCCAGTAGTGGTCTCGGGACAGGGGGTAAATACGAGCAGTACTTC. Protein product: CASSGLGTGGKYEQYF. The chain joins TRBV19 to TRBJ2-7; 11 bases fit TRBD1. Germline V gene data show CDR1 as LNHDA and CDR2 as SQIVND (reference sequence). The CDR3 covers 16 residues. With V trimmed by 5 bases and J by 4 bases, 10 bases remained unmatched. Full variable domain (outside the CDR3, taken from reference TRBV19 and TRBJ2-7): DGGITQSPKYLFRKEGQNVTLSCEQNLNHDAMYWYRQDPGQGLRLIYYSQIVNDFQKGDIAEGYSVSREKKESFPLTVTSAQKNPTAFYLCASSGLGTGGKYEQYFGPGTRLTVT.